These 7 T cell receptor beta chains came from one sample sequenced in a study of vaccination effects on CD4 cells after COVID-19. What these receptors recognize is not known. Having been cultured for roughly 10 days, the cells underwent CD4+ T cell isolation. Profiling relied on immunoSEQ multiplex PCR, and the TCRdb table lists in-frame clones only, not all of them. The sample yields 40,000 to 60,000 clones, roughly four fifths seen once. The sample here was CD4+ T cells from PBMCs cultured without peptide, taken before COVID-19 vaccination. These receptor sequences come from a human donor who had a prior SARS-CoV-2 infection.

A few counts support this clone. The gene calls are TRBV15 and TRBJ2-2, with D tentatively TRBD2 (6 bases). This CDR3 comprises 14 residues. V was trimmed by 8 bases and J by 6 bases, leaving 16 bases between them. Germline loops: CDR1 LNHNV, CDR2 YYDKDF (reference sequence). CDR3 DNA: TGTGCCACCCGTCAGATGGGGGGTTCCGGGGAGCTGTTTTTT. Its translation: CATRQMGGSGELFF.

J is TRBJ1-1 and V is TRBV11-3; no definite D call. V shed 5 bases and J shed 3 bases, with 10 bases lying between them. The CDR3 loop spans 13 amino acids. CDR1 is SGHNT and CDR2 is YENEEA in the germline V gene. Written as DNA, the CDR3 is TGTGCCAGCAGCCCCCAACGGGACACTGAAGCTTTCTTT. It specifies CASSPQRDTEAFF.

The rearrangement links TRBV2 to TRBJ2-3; the D gene is possibly TRBD2 (6 bases). CDR3 length: 15 amino acids. Germline assignment: CDR1 SNHLY and CDR2 FYNNEI. Trimming stripped 7 bases from V and 2 bases from J, with 16 bases between. The CDR3 loop is CASTTDASDTDTQYF. In DNA, the CDR3 is TGTGCCAGCACCACGGATGCTAGCGACACAGATACGCAGTATTTT.

The chain carries TRBV7-2 and TRBJ2-3; TRBD2 matches at 11 bases. V was clipped by 5 bases and J by 1 base; unmatched bases: 8. The CDR3 loop spans 17 amino acids. CDR1 and CDR2 from the germline V gene are SGHTA and FQGNSA. DNA of the CDR3: TGTGCCAGCAGCGAGGGGACTAGCGGAAAACGCACAGATACGCAGTATTTT. The encoded protein is CASSEGTSGKRTDTQYF.

The V call is TRBV11-3, the J call TRBJ2-1; 7 bases match TRBD2. Per the germline V gene, CDR1 is SGHNT and CDR2 is YENEEA. The CDR3 runs 17 residues. The ends lost 6 bases at V and 4 bases at J; junction bases unmatched: 15. CDR3 bases: TGTGCCAGCAGTCCACTGATGCCTAGCGGCCCATACAATGAGCAGTTCTTC. Protein sequence: CASSPLMPSGPYNEQFF.

This sequence joins TRBV5-4 and TRBJ2-7, with 7 bases lining up with TRBD2. The CDR3 contains 14 residues. With 3 bases clipped from V and 7 bases from J, the junction kept 10 bases outside the gene matches. Germline V gives CDR1 SGHNT, CDR2 YYREEE (reference sequence). The CDR3 bases are TGTGCCAGCAGCTGGGCGGGGGAGATGCGGGAGCAGTACTTC. This encodes CASSWAGEMREQYF.

This chain uses TRBV5-6 with TRBJ1-2; TRBD1 might be the D (5 bases). Trimming removed 3 bases at V and 0 bases at J, with 12 bases between. The germline V gene encodes CDR1 SGHDT and CDR2 YYEEEE. This CDR3 region has 15 residues. CDR3 protein: CASSSEGPTNYGYTF. The CDR3 DNA reads TGTGCCAGCAGCTCCGAGGGACCGACTAACTATGGCTACACCTTC.